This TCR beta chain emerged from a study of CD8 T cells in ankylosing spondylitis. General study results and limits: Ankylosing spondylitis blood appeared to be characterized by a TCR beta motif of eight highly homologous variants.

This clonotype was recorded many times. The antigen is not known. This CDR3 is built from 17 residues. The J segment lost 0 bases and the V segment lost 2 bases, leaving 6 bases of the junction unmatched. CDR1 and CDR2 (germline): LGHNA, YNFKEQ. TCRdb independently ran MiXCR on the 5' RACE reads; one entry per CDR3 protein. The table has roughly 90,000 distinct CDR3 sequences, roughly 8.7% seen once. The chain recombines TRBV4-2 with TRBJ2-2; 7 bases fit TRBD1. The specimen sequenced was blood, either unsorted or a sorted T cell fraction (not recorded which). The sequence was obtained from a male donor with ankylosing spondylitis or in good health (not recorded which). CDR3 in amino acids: CASSQYRGTANTGELFF. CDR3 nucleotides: TGTGCCAGCAGCCAATACAGGGGAACGGCGAACACCGGGGAGCTGTTTTTT.